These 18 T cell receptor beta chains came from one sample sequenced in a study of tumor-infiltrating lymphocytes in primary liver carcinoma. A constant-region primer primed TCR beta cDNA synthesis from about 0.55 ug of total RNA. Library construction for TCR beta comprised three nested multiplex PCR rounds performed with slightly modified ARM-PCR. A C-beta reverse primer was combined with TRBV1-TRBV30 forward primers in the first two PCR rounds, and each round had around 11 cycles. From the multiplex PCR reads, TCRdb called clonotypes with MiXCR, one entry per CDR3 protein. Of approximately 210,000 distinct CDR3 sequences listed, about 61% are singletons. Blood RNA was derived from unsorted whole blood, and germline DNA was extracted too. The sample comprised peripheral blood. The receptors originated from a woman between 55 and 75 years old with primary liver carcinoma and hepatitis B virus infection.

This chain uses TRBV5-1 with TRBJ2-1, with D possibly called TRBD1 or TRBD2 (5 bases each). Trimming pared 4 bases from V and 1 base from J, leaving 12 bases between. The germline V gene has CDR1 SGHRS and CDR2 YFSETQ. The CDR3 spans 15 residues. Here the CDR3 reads CASSRDQPSYNEQFF. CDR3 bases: TGCGCCAGCAGCAGGGACCAGCCATCCTACAATGAGCAGTTCTTC.

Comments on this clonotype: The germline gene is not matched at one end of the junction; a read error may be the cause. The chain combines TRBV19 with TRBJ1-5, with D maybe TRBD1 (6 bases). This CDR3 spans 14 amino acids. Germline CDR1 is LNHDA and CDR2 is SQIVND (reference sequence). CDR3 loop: CASSVRTGIQAQHF. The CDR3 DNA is TGTGCCAGTAGTGTCCGAACAGGGATTCAGGCCCAGCATTTT. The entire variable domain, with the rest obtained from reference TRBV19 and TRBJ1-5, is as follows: DGGITQSPKYLFRKEGQNVTLSCEQNLNHDAMYWYRQDPGQGLRLIYYSQIVNDFQKGDIAEGYSVSREKKESFPLTVTSAQKNPTAFYLCASSVRTGIQAQHFGDGTRLSIL.

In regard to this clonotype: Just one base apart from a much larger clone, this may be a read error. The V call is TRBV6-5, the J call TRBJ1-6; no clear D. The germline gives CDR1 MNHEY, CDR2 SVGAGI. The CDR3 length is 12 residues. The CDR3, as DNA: TGTGCCAGCTCGTTTAGGAATTCACACCTCCACTTT. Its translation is CASSFRNSHLHF.

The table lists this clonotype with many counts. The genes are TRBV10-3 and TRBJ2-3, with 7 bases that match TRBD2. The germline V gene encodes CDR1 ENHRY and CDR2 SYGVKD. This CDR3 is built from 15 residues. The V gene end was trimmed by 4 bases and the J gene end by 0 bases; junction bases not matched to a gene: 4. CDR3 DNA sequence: TGTGCCATCAGTGGGGCTAGCGGTAGCACAGATACGCAGTATTTT. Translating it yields CAISGASGSTDTQYF.

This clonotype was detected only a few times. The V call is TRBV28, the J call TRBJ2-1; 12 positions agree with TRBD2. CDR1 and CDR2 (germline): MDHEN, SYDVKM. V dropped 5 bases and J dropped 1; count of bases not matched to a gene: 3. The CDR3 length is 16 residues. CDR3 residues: CASSELAGGSYNEQFF. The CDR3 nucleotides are TGTGCCAGCAGTGAGCTAGCGGGAGGGTCCTACAATGAGCAGTTCTTC.

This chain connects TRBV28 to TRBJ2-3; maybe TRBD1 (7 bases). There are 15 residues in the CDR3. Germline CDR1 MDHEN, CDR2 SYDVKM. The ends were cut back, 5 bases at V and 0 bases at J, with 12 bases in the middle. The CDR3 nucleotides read TGTGCCAGCAGTGGAGGGGGCCTAAGCACAGATACGCAGTATTTT. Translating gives CASSGGGLSTDTQYF.

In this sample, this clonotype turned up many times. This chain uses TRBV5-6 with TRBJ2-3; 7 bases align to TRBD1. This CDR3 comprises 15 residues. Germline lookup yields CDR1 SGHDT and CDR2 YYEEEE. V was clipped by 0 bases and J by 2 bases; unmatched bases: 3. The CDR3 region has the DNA TGTGCCAGCAGCTTGGGGGGACAGTACACAGATACGCAGTATTTT. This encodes CASSLGGQYTDTQYF.

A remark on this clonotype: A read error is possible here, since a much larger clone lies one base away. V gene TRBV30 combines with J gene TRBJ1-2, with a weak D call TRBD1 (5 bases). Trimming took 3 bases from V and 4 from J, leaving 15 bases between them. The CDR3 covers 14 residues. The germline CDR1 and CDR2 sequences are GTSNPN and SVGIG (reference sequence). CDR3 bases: TGTGCCTGGAGCCGGGTCAGGGTGGCCTATGGCTACACCTTC. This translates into CAWSRVRVAYGYTF. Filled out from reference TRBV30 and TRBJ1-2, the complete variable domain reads SQTIHQWPATLVQPVGSPLSLECTVEGTSNPNLYWYRQAAGRGLQLLFYSVGIGQISSEVPQNLSASRPQDRQFILSSKKLLLSDSGFYLCAWSRVRVAYGYTFGSGTRLTVV.

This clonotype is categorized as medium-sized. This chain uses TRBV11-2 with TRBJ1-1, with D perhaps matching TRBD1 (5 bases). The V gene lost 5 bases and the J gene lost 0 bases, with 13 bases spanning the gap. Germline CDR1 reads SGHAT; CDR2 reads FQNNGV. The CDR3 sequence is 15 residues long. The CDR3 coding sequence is TGTGCCAGCAGCCTTGACAGTTCCTTGAACACTGAAGCTTTCTTT. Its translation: CASSLDSSLNTEAFF.

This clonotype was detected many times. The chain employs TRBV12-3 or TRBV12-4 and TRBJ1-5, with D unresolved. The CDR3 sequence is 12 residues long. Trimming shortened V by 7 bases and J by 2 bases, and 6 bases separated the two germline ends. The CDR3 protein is CASTTGNQPQHF. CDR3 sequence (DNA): TGTGCCAGCACAACAGGCAATCAGCCCCAGCATTTT.

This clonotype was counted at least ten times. The CDR3 sequence is CASSLTASTDTQYF. As DNA, the CDR3 is TGTGCCAGCAGCTTAACGGCGAGCACAGATACGCAGTATTTT. J is TRBJ2-3 and V is TRBV7-3; unclear D gene. The germline V and J ends were trimmed by 0 bases and 0 bases, with 4 bases remaining between them. The length of the CDR3 is 14 residues. Germline values: CDR1 SGHTA, CDR2 FQGTGA.

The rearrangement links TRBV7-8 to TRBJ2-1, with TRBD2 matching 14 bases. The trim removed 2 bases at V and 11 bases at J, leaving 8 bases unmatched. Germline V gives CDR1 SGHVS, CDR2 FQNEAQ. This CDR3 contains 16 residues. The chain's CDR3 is CASSLYGTSGSGKQFF. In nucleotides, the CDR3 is TGTGCCAGCAGCTTATATGGGACTAGCGGGAGTGGTAAGCAGTTCTTC.

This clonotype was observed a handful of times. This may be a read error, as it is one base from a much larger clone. The CDR3 DNA reads as TGTGCCAGCACTTACGAACAGGAGGATGGCTACACCTTC. Translating it yields CASTYEQEDGYTF. The chain employs TRBV6-6 and TRBJ1-2; a possible D gene is TRBD1 (5 bases). The CDR3 length is 13 residues. Looked up from germline, CDR1 is MNHNY and CDR2 is SVGAGI (reference sequence).

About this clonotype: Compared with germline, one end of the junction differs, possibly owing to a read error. The CDR3 coding sequence is TGTGCCAACAGCTTAAGACTGGCCGTCGACGAGCAGTACTTC. Translated, it gives CANSLRLAVDEQYF. The J gene is TRBJ2-7, the V gene TRBV7-8; the D is unclear. In germline, CDR1 is SGHVS, CDR2 FQNEAQ. The length of the CDR3 is 14 residues.

CDR3 residues: CASSPSGSYEQFF. The DNA of the CDR3 is TGCGCCAGCAGCCCTAGCGGATCCTACGAGCAGTTCTTC. The gene calls are TRBV10-1 and TRBJ2-1; 7 bases align to TRBD2. Germline assignment: CDR1 WNHNN and CDR2 SYGVQD (reference sequence). The CDR3 contains 13 residues. J was trimmed by 10 bases and V by 6 bases; bases with no gene match: 9.

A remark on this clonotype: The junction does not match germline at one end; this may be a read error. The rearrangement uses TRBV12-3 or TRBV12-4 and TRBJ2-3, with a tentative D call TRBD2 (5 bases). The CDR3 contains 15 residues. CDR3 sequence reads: CVSNTPAESSDTQYF. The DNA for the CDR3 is TGTGTCAGCAACACTCCAGCGGAGTCCTCAGATACGCAGTATTTT.

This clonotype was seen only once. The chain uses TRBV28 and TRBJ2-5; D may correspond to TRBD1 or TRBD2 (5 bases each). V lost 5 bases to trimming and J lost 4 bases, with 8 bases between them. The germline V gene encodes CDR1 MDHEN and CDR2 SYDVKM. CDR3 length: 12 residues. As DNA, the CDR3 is TGTGCCAGCAGTGAGGGGAGAGAGACCCAGTACTTC. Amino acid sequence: CASSEGRETQYF.

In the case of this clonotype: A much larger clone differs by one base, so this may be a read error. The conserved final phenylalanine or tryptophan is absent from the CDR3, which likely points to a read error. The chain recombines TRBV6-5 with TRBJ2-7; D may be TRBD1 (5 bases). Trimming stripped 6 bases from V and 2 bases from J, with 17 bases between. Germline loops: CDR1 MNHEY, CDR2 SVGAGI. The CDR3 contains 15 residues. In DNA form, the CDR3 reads TGTGCCAGCAGCTACACAGGAGAACAGGCCTACGAGCAGTACCTC. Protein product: CASSYTGEQAYEQYL.